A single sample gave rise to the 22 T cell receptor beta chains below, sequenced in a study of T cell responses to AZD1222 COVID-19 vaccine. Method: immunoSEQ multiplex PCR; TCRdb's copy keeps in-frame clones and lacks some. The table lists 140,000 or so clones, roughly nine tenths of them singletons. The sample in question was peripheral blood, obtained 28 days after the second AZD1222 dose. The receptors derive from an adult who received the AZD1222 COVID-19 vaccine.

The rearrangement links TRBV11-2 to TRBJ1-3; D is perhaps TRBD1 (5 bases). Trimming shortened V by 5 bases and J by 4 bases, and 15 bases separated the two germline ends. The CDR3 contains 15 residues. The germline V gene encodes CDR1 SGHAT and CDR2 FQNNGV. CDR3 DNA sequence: TGTGCCAGCAGCCGGGACGCATCTAGGGGAAACACCATATATTTT. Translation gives CASSRDASRGNTIYF.

CDR3: CASSLAQNTDTQYF. The CDR3 DNA reads as TGCGCCAGCAGCTTGGCACAGAACACAGATACGCAGTATTTT. V and J are TRBV5-1 and TRBJ2-3; D not resolved. V was shortened by 0 bases and J by 2 bases, with 7 bases between the two germline ends. Germline assignment: CDR1 SGHRS and CDR2 YFSETQ. The CDR3 sequence is 14 residues long.

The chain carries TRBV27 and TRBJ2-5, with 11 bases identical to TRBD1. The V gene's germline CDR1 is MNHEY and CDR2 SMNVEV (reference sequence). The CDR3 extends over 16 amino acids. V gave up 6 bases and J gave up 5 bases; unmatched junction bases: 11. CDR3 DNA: TGTGCCAGCAGCTACGGACAGGGGGCCCACAGGGAGACCCAGTACTTC. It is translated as CASSYGQGAHRETQYF.

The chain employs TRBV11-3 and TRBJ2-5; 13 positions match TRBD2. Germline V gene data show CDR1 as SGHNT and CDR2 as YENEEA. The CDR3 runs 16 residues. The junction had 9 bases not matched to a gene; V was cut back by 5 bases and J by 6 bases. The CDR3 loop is CASSTGTSGDPQTQYF. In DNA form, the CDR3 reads TGTGCCAGCAGCACTGGGACTAGCGGGGACCCACAGACCCAGTACTTC.

The CDR3 coding sequence is TGTGCCAGCAGTACAGGGGGCAAAGGCGAGCAGTACTTC. Translation gives CASSTGGKGEQYF. The chain has TRBV6-2 or TRBV6-3 and TRBJ2-7; 9 bases agree with TRBD1. Germline CDR1 is MNHEY and CDR2 is SVGEGT. There are 13 residues in the CDR3. V was pared by 5 bases and J by 6 bases, with 5 bases of the junction left unmatched.

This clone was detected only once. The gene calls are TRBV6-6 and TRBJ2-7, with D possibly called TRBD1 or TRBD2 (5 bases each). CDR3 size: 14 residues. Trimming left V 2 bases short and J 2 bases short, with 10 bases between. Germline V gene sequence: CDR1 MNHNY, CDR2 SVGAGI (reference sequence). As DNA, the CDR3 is TGTGCCAGCAGTTACAACGGGGCGCCCTACGAGCAGTACTTC. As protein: CASSYNGAPYEQYF.

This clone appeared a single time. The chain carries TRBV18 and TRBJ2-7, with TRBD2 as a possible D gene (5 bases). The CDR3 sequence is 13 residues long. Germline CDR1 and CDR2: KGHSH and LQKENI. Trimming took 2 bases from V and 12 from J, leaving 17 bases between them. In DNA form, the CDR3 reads TGTGCCAGCTCACCAGAGGAGAGGGAAAAGTTGTACTTC. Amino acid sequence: CASSPEEREKLYF.

The CDR3 bases are TGCGCCAGCAGCCCATATTTGGGGACCTCCTACGAGCAGTACTTC. This encodes CASSPYLGTSYEQYF. The V call is TRBV4-3, the J call TRBJ2-7, with D tentatively TRBD1 or TRBD2 (5 bases each). Per germline, CDR1 LGHNA and CDR2 YSLEER. CDR3 length: 15 residues. V was trimmed by 4 bases and J by 0 bases, leaving 13 bases between them.

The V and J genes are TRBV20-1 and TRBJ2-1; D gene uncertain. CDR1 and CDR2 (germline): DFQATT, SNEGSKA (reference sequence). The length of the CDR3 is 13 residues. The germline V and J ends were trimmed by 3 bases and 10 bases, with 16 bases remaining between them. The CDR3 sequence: CSASGRNVKEQFF. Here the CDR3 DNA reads TGCAGTGCTAGTGGCAGGAATGTCAAAGAGCAGTTCTTC.

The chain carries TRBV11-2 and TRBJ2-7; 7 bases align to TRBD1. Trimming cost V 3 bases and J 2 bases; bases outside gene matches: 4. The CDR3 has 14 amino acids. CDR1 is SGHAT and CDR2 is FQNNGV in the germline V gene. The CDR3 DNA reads TGTGCCAGCAGCTTCCGGGACAGAGCCTACGAGCAGTACTTC. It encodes CASSFRDRAYEQYF.

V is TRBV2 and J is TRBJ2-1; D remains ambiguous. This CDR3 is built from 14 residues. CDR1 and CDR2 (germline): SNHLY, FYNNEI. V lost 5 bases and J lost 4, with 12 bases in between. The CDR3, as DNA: TGTGCCAGCAGTTCCGAGGACGGTTACAATGAGCAGTTCTTC. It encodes CASSSEDGYNEQFF.

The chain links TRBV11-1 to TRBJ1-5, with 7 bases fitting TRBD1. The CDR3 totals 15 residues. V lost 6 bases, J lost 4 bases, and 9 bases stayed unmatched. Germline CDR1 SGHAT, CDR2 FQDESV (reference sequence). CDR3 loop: CASSLGGRENQPQHF. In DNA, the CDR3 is TGTGCCAGCAGTCTAGGGGGCAGGGAGAATCAGCCCCAGCATTTT.

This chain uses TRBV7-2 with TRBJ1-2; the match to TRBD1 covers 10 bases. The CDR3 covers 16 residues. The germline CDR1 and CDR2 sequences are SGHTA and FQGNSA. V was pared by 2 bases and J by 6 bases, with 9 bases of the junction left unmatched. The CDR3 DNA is TGTGCCAGCAGCTTATCCGGGACAGGGGTAATCCATGGCTACACCTTC. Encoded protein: CASSLSGTGVIHGYTF.

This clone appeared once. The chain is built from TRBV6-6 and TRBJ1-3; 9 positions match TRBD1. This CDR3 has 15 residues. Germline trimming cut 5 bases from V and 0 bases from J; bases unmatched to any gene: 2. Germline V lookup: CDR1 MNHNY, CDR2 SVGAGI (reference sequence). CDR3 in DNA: TGTGCCAGCAGTGTGGACAGGGGCTCTGGAAACACCATATATTTT. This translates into CASSVDRGSGNTIYF.

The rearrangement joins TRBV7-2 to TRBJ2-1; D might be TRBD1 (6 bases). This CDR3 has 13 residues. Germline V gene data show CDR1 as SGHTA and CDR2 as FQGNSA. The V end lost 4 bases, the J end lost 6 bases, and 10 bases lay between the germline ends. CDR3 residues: CASSSDRVNEQFF. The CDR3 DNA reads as TGTGCCAGCAGCTCGGACAGAGTCAATGAGCAGTTCTTC.

CDR3 amino acids: CATSDSPGRQTWETQYF. The CDR3 DNA reads TGTGCCACCAGTGATTCCCCGGGACGTCAAACGTGGGAGACCCAGTACTTC. This chain links TRBV24-1 with TRBJ2-5; either TRBD1 or TRBD2 may fit D (5 bases each). The CDR3 has 17 amino acids. CDR1 and CDR2 (germline): KGHDR, SFDVKD. The V end lost 2 bases, the J end lost 5 bases, and 20 bases lay between the germline ends.

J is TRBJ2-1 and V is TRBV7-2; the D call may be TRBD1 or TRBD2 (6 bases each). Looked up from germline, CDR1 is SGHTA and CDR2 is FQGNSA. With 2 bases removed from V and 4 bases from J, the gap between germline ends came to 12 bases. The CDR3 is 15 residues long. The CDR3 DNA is TGTGCCAGCAGCTTAATAACAGGGAGGTACAATGAGCAGTTCTTC. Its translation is CASSLITGRYNEQFF.

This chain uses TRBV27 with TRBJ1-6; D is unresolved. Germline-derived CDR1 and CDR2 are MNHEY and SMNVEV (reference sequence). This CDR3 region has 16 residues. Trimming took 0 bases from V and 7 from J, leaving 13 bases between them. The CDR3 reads CASSLSNGETNSPLHF. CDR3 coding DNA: TGTGCCAGCAGTTTATCGAATGGGGAGACAAATTCACCCCTCCACTTT.

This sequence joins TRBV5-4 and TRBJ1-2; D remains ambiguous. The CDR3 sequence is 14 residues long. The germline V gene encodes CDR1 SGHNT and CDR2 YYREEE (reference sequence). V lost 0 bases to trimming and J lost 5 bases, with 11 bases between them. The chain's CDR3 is CASSLVAVGYGYTF. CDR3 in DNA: TGTGCCAGCAGCTTGGTCGCCGTGGGTTATGGCTACACCTTC.

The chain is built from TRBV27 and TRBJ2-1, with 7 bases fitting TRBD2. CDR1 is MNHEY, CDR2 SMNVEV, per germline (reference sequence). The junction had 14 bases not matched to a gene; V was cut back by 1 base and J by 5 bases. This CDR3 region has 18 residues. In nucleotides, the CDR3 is TGTGCCAGCAGTTTATGGGCCGGGGGGACCTTCTCGAACAATGAGCAGTTCTTC. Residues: CASSLWAGGTFSNNEQFF.

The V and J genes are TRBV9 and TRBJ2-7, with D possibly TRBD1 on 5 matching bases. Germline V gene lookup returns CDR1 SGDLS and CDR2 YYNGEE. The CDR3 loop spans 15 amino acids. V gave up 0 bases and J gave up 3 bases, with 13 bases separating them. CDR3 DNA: TGTGCCAGCAGCGTAGGCACAGGCAAAGTCTACGAGCAGTACTTC. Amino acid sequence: CASSVGTGKVYEQYF.

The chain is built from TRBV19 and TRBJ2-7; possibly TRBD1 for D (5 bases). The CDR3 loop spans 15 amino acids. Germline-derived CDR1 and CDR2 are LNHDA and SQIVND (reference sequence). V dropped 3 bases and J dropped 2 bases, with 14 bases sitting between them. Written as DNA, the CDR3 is TGTGCCAGTAGTATCCAGGTGGGGCGGCCCTACGAGCAGTACTTC. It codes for CASSIQVGRPYEQYF.